A single T cell receptor (beta chain) is shown here with its context. Its specificity is unknown. Until they underwent thyroid surgery, no patient had received any treatment. The record originates from a study of metastatic and nonmetastatic thyroid tumors. Study-wide points: In both blood and tumor samples, TCR beta diversity was reported significantly higher for malignant than benign nodules.

Germline V gene sequence: CDR1 MNHEY, CDR2 SVGEGT. Trimming shortened V by 0 bases and J by 6 bases, and 18 bases separated the two germline ends. The CDR3 is 17 amino acids. TCRdb reanalyzed the PCR reads via MiXCR. This sample has roughly 20,000 clones; more than 30% occur once, and the top ten carry 25%. The sample consisted of tumor tissue. The chain uses TRBV6-2 or TRBV6-3 and TRBJ2-1, with D tentatively TRBD1 (8 bases). The TCR sequence derives from a female donor with papillary thyroid cancer or a benign thyroid nodule (not recorded which). Some clones in this sample may be carry-over from other donors' samples. The CDR3 region has the DNA TGTGCCAGCAGTTACTCGGGGGGGACAGGCCCCTTCAATGAGCAGTTCTTC. This codes for CASSYSGGTGPFNEQFF.